The 10 T cell receptor beta chains in this list originate from one sample, sequenced in a study of blood T cells in healthy people across ages. The use of a sample-barcoded 5' primer and a J-beta primer mix characterized a second PCR of about 7 to 12 cycles. TCRdb re-called the 5' RACE reads through MiXCR, storing one row per CDR3 protein. The profile shows roughly 900,000 distinct CDR3 sequences, around 46% of them singletons. Sequenced material: blood. These receptors all stem from a man under 40 in good health.

V gene TRBV3-1 combines with J gene TRBJ1-1; 7 nucleotides line up with TRBD1. V shed 1 base, J shed 4 bases, and the junction held 9 bases outside the gene matches. Per the germline V gene, CDR1 is LGHDT and CDR2 is YNNKEL (reference sequence). This CDR3 comprises 16 residues. The CDR3 is CASSQGQGVFGTEAFF. The DNA for the CDR3 is TGTGCCAGCAGCCAAGGACAGGGCGTCTTCGGCACTGAAGCTTTCTTT.

V usage is TRBV6-2 or TRBV6-3 and J usage is TRBJ2-1, with D tentatively TRBD2 (5 bases). V was clipped by 5 bases and J by 8 bases, with 10 bases between them. The CDR3 runs 12 residues. Germline V CDR1 and CDR2: MNHEY, SVGEGT. DNA for the CDR3: TGTGCCAGCAGTCTTCGGAGGTATGAGCAGTTCTTC. As protein: CASSLRRYEQFF.

A single count supports this clonotype. This rearrangement joins TRBV28 to TRBJ2-5; D perhaps matches TRBD2 (6 bases). The CDR3 covers 15 residues. CDR1 and CDR2 from the germline V gene are MDHEN and SYDVKM. The V end lost 5 bases, the J end lost 2 bases, and 15 bases lay between the germline ends. CDR3: CASSTLANIQETQYF. The CDR3 bases are TGTGCCAGCAGTACGCTAGCGAACATTCAAGAGACCCAGTACTTC.

The chain is built from TRBV2 and TRBJ2-1, with a weak D call TRBD1 (6 bases). Between the trimmed V and J ends, which lost 7 bases and 7 bases, there was a span of 14 bases. Germline CDR1 is SNHLY and CDR2 is FYNNEI. The CDR3 has 13 amino acids. The CDR3 region is CASMRAGENEQFF. DNA of the CDR3: TGTGCCAGCATGAGGGCAGGGGAAAATGAGCAGTTCTTC.

Only one count was recorded for this clonotype. The gene calls are TRBV15 and TRBJ1-4; D is unresolved. Trimming took 6 bases from V and 10 from J, leaving 15 bases between them. The CDR3 contains 13 residues. Germline V gives CDR1 LNHNV, CDR2 YYDKDF (reference sequence). CDR3 sequence (DNA): TGTGCCACCAGAGGACTAAGGATGGGAAAACTGTTTTTT. Translating gives CATRGLRMGKLFF. Combining the CDR3 with reference TRBV15 and TRBJ1-4 gives the whole variable domain DAMVIQNPRYQVTQFGKPVTLSCSQTLNHNVMYWYQQKSSQAPKLLFHYYDKDFNNEADTPDNFQSRRPNTSFCFLDIRSPGLGDTAMYLCATRGLRMGKLFFGSGTQLSVL.

The chain links TRBV12-3 or TRBV12-4 to TRBJ2-3; D is perhaps TRBD1 or TRBD2 (5 bases each). This CDR3 has 14 residues. V gave up 1 base and J gave up 6 bases, with 11 bases separating them. As DNA, the CDR3 is TGTGCCAGCAGTTTAGGAGGGGCCCCGGATACGCAGTATTTT. Protein product: CASSLGGAPDTQYF.

This clonotype has a handful of counts. The CDR3 loop reads CASSLSLYNEQFF. CDR3 nucleotides: TGCGCCAGCAGCTTGTCCCTTTACAATGAGCAGTTCTTC. The chain has TRBV5-1 and TRBJ2-1, with no clear D. Germline CDR1 and CDR2: SGHRS and YFSETQ. CDR3 size: 13 residues. With 1 base removed from V and 4 bases from J, the gap between germline ends came to 6 bases.

This chain joins TRBV7-9 and TRBJ2-3; D is ambiguous. Germline V lookup: CDR1 SEHNR, CDR2 FQNEAQ (reference sequence). Between the trimmed V and J ends, which lost 0 bases and 2 bases, there was a span of 9 bases. The CDR3 runs 15 residues. The DNA for the CDR3 is TGTGCCAGCAGCTTAGCCGGGCCTTTCACAGATACGCAGTATTTT. As protein: CASSLAGPFTDTQYF. The full variable domain, completed using reference TRBV7-9 and TRBJ2-3, is DTGVSQNPRHKITKRGQNVTFRCDPISEHNRLYWYRQTLGQGPEFLTYFQNEAQLEKSRLLSDRFSAERPKGSFSTLEIQRTEQGDSAMYLCASSLAGPFTDTQYFGPGTRLTVL.

The gene calls are TRBV29-1 and TRBJ2-5, with D maybe TRBD2 (5 bases). There are 13 residues in the CDR3. V gave up 3 bases and J gave up 2 bases, with 10 bases separating them. Germline V gene sequence: CDR1 SQVTM, CDR2 ANQGSEA. CDR3: CSVDSSGQETQYF. CDR3 sequence (DNA): TGCAGCGTTGACTCCTCGGGGCAAGAGACCCAGTACTTC.

This clonotype occurred a few times. The chain joins TRBV2 to TRBJ1-5; a weak D match, TRBD1 (6 bases). The CDR3 spans 16 residues. Germline V lookup: CDR1 SNHLY, CDR2 FYNNEI. V lost 0 bases, J lost 6 bases, and 15 bases lay in between. The CDR3 protein is CASSEALAGDVQPQHF. DNA for the CDR3: TGTGCCAGCAGTGAAGCGCTAGCAGGGGATGTTCAGCCCCAGCATTTT.